This TCR beta chain was identified during a study of blood T cell repertoires in COVID-19. In the study overall: Nucleic acid was either cDNA or gDNA, and it came from T cells, B-cell-depleted T cells, or PBMCs.

The CDR3 length is 16 residues. This table comes from immunoSEQ multiplex PCR, and its TCRdb copy is limited to in-frame clones, with some not included. The top ten hold roughly 12% of the sample, which has approximately 200,000 clones, 80% to 90% seen once. This chain links TRBV21-1 with TRBJ2-1; no check of the table's D call, TRBD1, against the DNA was made. TRBV21-1 is described as a pseudogene. The sequence derives from a middle-aged man who had recovered from COVID-19. Specimen: PBMCs or T cells enriched from blood (not recorded which). DNA of the CDR3: TGTGCCAGCAGCACCCTCCCCGGGACAGCCAACAATGAGCAGTTCTTC. Its protein product is CASSTLPGTANNEQFF.